The TCR beta chain under discussion was sequenced for a study of blood T cell repertoires in COVID-19. Study-wide context: Both acute and convalescent COVID-19 samples were obtained from the United States, Italy and Spain. PBMCs, B-cell-depleted T cells, or T cells provided the cDNA or gDNA that made up the material.

Seattle researchers signed up patients amid active infection and tracked them longitudinally. The CDR3 spans 14 residues. V was trimmed by 0 bases and J by 10 bases, leaving 10 bases between them. From germline, CDR1 is SNHLY and CDR2 FYNNEI. The authors' processing: Amplification of reference gene primers provided the estimated nucleated cell counts. TCRdb's table, derived via immunoSEQ multiplex PCR, lists solely in-frame clones and lacks some. For V, J and clone size, that table is used; D and trimming come from the DNA. The table lists about 200,000 clones, 94% of them singletons. Sequencing was done on a sample of peripheral blood. V is TRBV2 and J is TRBJ1-6; D not certain. This receptor was taken from a man aged 25 to 45 with COVID-19, enrolled during active disease. The CDR3 here is CASSEALGASPLHF. CDR3 in DNA: TGTGCCAGCAGTGAAGCGCTTGGTGCGTCACCCCTCCACTTT.